Here is one TCR beta chain with its context. The data are from a study of blood T cell repertoires in COVID-19. Turning to the study itself: The United States, Italy and Spain provided the acute and convalescent COVID-19 samples. Sources were T cells, B-cell-depleted T cells, or PBMCs; the material itself was cDNA or gDNA.

The CDR3 has 12 amino acids. V was trimmed by 9 bases and J by 0 bases, leaving 9 bases between them. Profiling relied on immunoSEQ multiplex PCR, and the TCRdb table lists in-frame clones only, not all of them. The sample contains 98,000 or so clones, roughly 91% of which appear only once. The receptor comes from a human donor in a cohort sampled during active COVID-19. Specimen: peripheral blood. J is TRBJ2-7 and V is TRBV12-3 or TRBV12-4; tentative D call: TRBD1 (6 bases). CDR3 loop: CASQQGSYEQYF. Written as DNA, the CDR3 is TGTGCCAGTCAACAGGGCTCCTACGAGCAGTACTTC.